The clone carrying this TCR beta chain was counted once. Its cognate antigen is unknown. The data stem from a study of beta chain features in type 1 diabetes. Regarding the study as a whole: Shorter TCRB CDR3s, moderately but significantly so, marked every one of the four CD4+ subsets in Type 1 diabetes patients. The naive, central memory and Treg TCRB repertoires of patients appeared to be more similar to one another than those of healthy donors.

The isolated RNA, all of it, was reverse transcribed, so expressed TCRB transcripts were what got sequenced. Sequenced by immunoSEQ multiplex PCR; TCRdb stores in-frame clones only, minus some. The sample gives approximately 150,000 clones, approximately 13% of which show up once; under 1.5% is in the top ten. With 0 bases removed from V and 1 base from J, the gap between germline ends came to 7 bases. CDR3 size: 15 residues. Germline V CDR1 and CDR2: SGHNT, YENEEA. The origin of this receptor is a man aged 18 to 29 with type 1 diabetes. The chain uses TRBV11-3 and TRBJ2-4; D call uncertain. Sequencing input: central memory CD4+ T cells from blood. The CDR3 nucleotides read TGTGCCAGCAGCTTAGAACCCGAGGCCAAAAACATTCAGTACTTC. Translation gives CASSLEPEAKNIQYF.